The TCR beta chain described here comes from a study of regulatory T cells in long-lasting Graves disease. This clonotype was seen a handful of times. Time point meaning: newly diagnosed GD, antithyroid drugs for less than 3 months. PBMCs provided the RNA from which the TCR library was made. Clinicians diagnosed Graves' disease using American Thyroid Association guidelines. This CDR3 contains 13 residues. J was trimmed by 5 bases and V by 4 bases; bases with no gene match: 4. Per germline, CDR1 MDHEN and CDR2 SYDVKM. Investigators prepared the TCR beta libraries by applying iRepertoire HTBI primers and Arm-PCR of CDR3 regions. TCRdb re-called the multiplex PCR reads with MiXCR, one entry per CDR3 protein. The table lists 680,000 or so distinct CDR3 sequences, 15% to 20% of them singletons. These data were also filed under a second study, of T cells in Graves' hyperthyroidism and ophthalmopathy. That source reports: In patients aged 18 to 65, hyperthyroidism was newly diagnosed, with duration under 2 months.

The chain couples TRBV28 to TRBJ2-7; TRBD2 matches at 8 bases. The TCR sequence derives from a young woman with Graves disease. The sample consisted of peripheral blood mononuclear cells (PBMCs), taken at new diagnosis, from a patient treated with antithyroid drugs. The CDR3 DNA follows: TGTGCCAGCAGTTCACCCGGGGGGGACGAGCAGTACTTC. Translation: CASSSPGGDEQYF.